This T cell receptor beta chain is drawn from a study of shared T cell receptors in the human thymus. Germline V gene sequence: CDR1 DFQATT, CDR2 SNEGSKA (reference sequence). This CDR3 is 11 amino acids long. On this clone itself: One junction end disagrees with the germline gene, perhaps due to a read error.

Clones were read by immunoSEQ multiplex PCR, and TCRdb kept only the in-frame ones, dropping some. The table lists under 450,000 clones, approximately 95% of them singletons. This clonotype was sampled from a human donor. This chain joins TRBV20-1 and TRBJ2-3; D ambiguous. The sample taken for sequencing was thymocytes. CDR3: CSGFSSETRYF. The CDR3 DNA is TGCAGTGGTTTTAGTTCCGAAACAAGGTACTTT.